This TCR beta chain was profiled in a study of cytomegalovirus exposure and HLA in healthy donors. The study's findings and limits: Across HLA loci, a later analysis found differing TCR association rates, with DRB1 most and HLA-C fewest.

Worth noting for this clone: The antigen is undetermined.

Primers for the PCR totalled 60 Vbeta and 13 Jbeta. Sequenced by immunoSEQ multiplex PCR; TCRdb stores in-frame clones only, minus some. Altogether approximately 100,000 clones are present, roughly 80% being singletons, with the ten largest covering under 2%. The V gene's germline CDR1 is MDHEN and CDR2 SYDVKM. V was clipped by 4 bases and J by 5 bases, with 12 bases between them. The CDR3 has 14 residues. Healthy individuals who donated bone marrow served as the donors. Although they were nominally healthy when sampled, donors likely had unrecorded immune exposures. This receptor was obtained from a woman in her thirties or forties in good health and CMV-seronegative. V gene TRBV28 combines with J gene TRBJ2-1, with no clear D. Sequencing was carried out using PBMCs. DNA for the CDR3: TGTGCCAGCAGTTCCATTTCAGAAGACAATGAGCAGTTCTTC. Its protein product is CASSSISEDNEQFF.